The source of this T cell receptor beta chain is a study of CD8 T cells in ankylosing spondylitis. TCRdb fed the 5' RACE reads into MiXCR, producing one record per CDR3 protein. The table lists some 140,000 distinct CDR3 sequences, about 8% of them singletons. This clonotype came up many times. One end of the junction is discordant with germline, which a read error may explain. The receptor was isolated from a male donor with ankylosing spondylitis. Sequenced material: synovial fluid, either unsorted or a sorted T cell fraction (not recorded which).

The CDR3 nucleotides read TGCGCCAGCAGCCAAGAATCGGCTAGCGGCTACCATGAGCAGTTCTTC. It specifies CASSQESASGYHEQFF. V is TRBV4-3 and J is TRBJ2-1, with TRBD2 matching 7 bases. This CDR3 is built from 16 residues. CDR1 and CDR2 (germline): LGHNA, YSLEER.